Presented here are 16 T cell receptor beta chains from one specimen sequenced in a study of blood T cells in healthy people across ages. PCR was performed a second time for about 6 to 12 cycles using a sample-barcoded 5' primer and a J-beta primer mix. TCRdb re-derived calls from the 5' RACE reads in MiXCR, one entry per CDR3 protein. The table records over 1,200,000 distinct CDR3 sequences, around 55% of them present only once. Sequenced input: blood. The source is a man between 18 and 29 years old in good health.

J is TRBJ1-4 and V is TRBV7-8; the D is unclear. This CDR3 comprises 16 residues. V was cut by 5 bases and J by 4 bases, with 17 bases left in between. Germline CDR1 reads SGHVS; CDR2 reads FQNEAQ. In nucleotides, the CDR3 is TGTGCCAGCAGCCCCCCAGGACCATCCCATAATGAAAAACTGTTTTTT. Protein sequence: CASSPPGPSHNEKLFF.

The V and J genes are TRBV2 and TRBJ1-1, with D perhaps matching TRBD1 (5 bases). The length of the CDR3 is 14 residues. The V and J ends lost 3 bases and 0 bases respectively, with 8 bases between them. Germline CDR1 is SNHLY and CDR2 is FYNNEI. DNA for the CDR3: TGTGCCAGCAGTGACGACAGTATGAACACTGAAGCTTTCTTT. The encoded protein is CASSDDSMNTEAFF.

The chain is built from TRBV4-1 and TRBJ2-5; 10 bases map to TRBD2. Germline CDR1 reads MGHRA; CDR2 reads YSYEKL. The ends lost 4 bases at V and 11 bases at J; junction bases unmatched: 16. This CDR3 region has 16 residues. The CDR3 is CASSLEGLAGVREQYF. CDR3 coding DNA: TGCGCCAGCAGCCTAGAGGGGCTAGCGGGAGTTCGGGAGCAGTACTTC.

The chain uses TRBV24-1 and TRBJ2-5; the D gene is possibly TRBD1 (6 bases). Germline CDR1 is KGHDR and CDR2 is SFDVKD. The CDR3 length is 16 residues. Trimming cost V 4 bases and J 11 bases, with 25 bases left between them. This CDR3 is CATSEGRTALYNEQYF. The CDR3, as DNA: TGTGCCACCAGTGAGGGAAGGACAGCGCTATACAATGAGCAGTACTTC.

The chain links TRBV6-6 to TRBJ2-2; TRBD1 aligns across 11 bases. Germline values: CDR1 MNHNY, CDR2 SVGAGI (reference sequence). V was pared by 6 bases and J by 8 bases, with 11 bases of the junction left unmatched. CDR3 length: 16 amino acids. The CDR3 bases are TGTGCCAGCAGCGACTCCGGACAGGGGGCCGGTGGGGAGCTGTTTTTT. This sequence encodes CASSDSGQGAGGELFF.

The genes are TRBV4-1 and TRBJ2-2; D perhaps matches TRBD2 (5 bases). This CDR3 spans 14 amino acids. Trimming took off 5 bases at V and 4 bases at J, with 11 bases between the two ends. Germline CDR1 and CDR2: MGHRA and YSYEKL. CDR3 region: CASSSRAGTGELFF. The CDR3 DNA follows: TGCGCCAGCAGCTCAAGGGCGGGCACCGGGGAGCTGTTTTTT.

The chain is built from TRBV4-2 and TRBJ2-3; perhaps TRBD2 as D (6 bases). The CDR3 is 18 residues long. The germline V gene has CDR1 LGHNA and CDR2 YNFKEQ. The V gene lost 0 bases and the J gene lost 5 bases, with 21 bases spanning the gap. The CDR3 sequence: CASSQDPITSGVGDTQYF. The DNA for the CDR3 is TGTGCCAGCAGCCAAGATCCCATAACATCGGGGGTAGGAGATACGCAGTATTTT.

V usage is TRBV20-1 and J usage is TRBJ1-4, with D perhaps TRBD1 (5 bases). V was trimmed by 5 bases and J by 3 bases, leaving 10 bases between them. The CDR3 extends over 13 amino acids. CDR1 is DFQATT, CDR2 SNEGSKA, per germline (reference sequence). DNA for the CDR3: TGCAGTGCTTCAGGGAAGGCTAATGAAAAACTGTTTTTT. Its translation: CSASGKANEKLFF.

The V call is TRBV15, the J call TRBJ2-4; a weak D match, TRBD2 (5 bases). CDR1 is LNHNV, CDR2 YYDKDF, per germline (reference sequence). The CDR3 contains 15 residues. V was trimmed by 0 bases and J by 13 bases, leaving 19 bases between them. CDR3 nucleotide sequence: TGTGCCACCAGCAGAGATTGGACGGGGTCTCATGAGCAGTACTTC. Its protein is CATSRDWTGSHEQYF.

The chain recombines TRBV5-1 with TRBJ1-1, with D perhaps matching TRBD1 (5 bases). Trimming removed 0 bases at V and 1 base at J, with 22 bases between. Per germline, CDR1 SGHRS and CDR2 YFSETQ. This CDR3 has 19 amino acids. The CDR3 here is CASSLAEPLLQEPNTEAFF. In DNA form, the CDR3 reads TGCGCCAGCAGCTTGGCCGAACCCCTCTTACAGGAACCGAACACTGAAGCTTTCTTT. Together with reference TRBV5-1 and TRBJ1-1, the CDR3 gives the full variable domain: KAGVTQTPRYLIKTRGQQVTLSCSPISGHRSVSWYQQTPGQGLQFLFEYFSETQRNKGNFPGRFSGRQFSNSRSEMNVSTLELGDSALYLCASSLAEPLLQEPNTEAFFGQGTRLTVV.

The genes are TRBV28 and TRBJ2-6; 7 positions agree with TRBD1. V lost 9 bases and J lost 9; bases outside the gene matches: 14. CDR1 and CDR2 from the germline V gene are MDHEN and SYDVKM. The CDR3 loop spans 15 amino acids. The CDR3 nucleotides read TGTGCCAGTAGAGTTGAGACAGGGAATGTCAACGTCCTGACTTTC. This translates into CASRVETGNVNVLTF.

The chain combines TRBV7-9 with TRBJ2-7; 7 bases line up with TRBD2. Germline CDR1 reads SEHNR; CDR2 reads FQNEAQ (reference sequence). This CDR3 is built from 16 residues. The junction had 16 bases not matched to a gene; V was cut back by 5 bases and J by 6 bases. The CDR3 DNA follows: TGTGCCAGCAGCCCCCACTGGACTAGAAATAATCCCGAGCAGTACTTC. Protein: CASSPHWTRNNPEQYF. Drawing the rest from reference TRBV7-9 and TRBJ2-7, the complete variable domain is DTGVSQNPRHKITKRGQNVTFRCDPISEHNRLYWYRQTLGQGPEFLTYFQNEAQLEKSRLLSDRFSAERPKGSFSTLEIQRTEQGDSAMYLCASSPHWTRNNPEQYFGPGTRLTVT.

In this sample, this clonotype turned up a few times. This rearrangement joins TRBV10-3 to TRBJ2-4; D gene unclear. The V and J ends lost 0 bases and 0 bases respectively, with 9 bases between them. Germline CDR1 and CDR2: ENHRY and SYGVKD. This CDR3 is built from 16 residues. The DNA for the CDR3 is TGTGCCATCAGTGAGTCGGATAGCCTAGCCAAAAACATTCAGTACTTC. It specifies CAISESDSLAKNIQYF.

The gene calls are TRBV6-2 or TRBV6-3 and TRBJ2-1; the match to TRBD1 covers 10 bases. Losses at the gene ends were 7 bases for V and 5 bases for J; bases not matched to a gene: 8. The CDR3 runs 15 residues. Per germline, CDR1 MNHEY and CDR2 SVGEGT. The CDR3: CASTWGQGRNNEQFF. CDR3 DNA: TGTGCCAGCACGTGGGGACAGGGGAGGAACAATGAGCAGTTCTTC.

This rearrangement joins TRBV11-2 to TRBJ2-6, with a possible D match to TRBD1 (5 bases). The V gene lost 1 base and the J gene lost 4 bases, with 14 bases spanning the gap. CDR1 is SGHAT and CDR2 is FQNNGV in the germline V gene. This CDR3 contains 17 residues. Here the CDR3 reads CASSLGPPGRGANVLTF. As DNA, the CDR3 is TGTGCCAGCAGCTTAGGCCCCCCAGGGCGGGGGGCCAACGTCCTGACTTTC. The full variable domain, completed using reference TRBV11-2 and TRBJ2-6, is EAGVAQSPRYKIIEKRQSVAFWCNPISGHATLYWYQQILGQGPKLLIQFQNNGVVDDSQLPKDRFSAERLKGVDSTLKIQPAKLEDSAVYLCASSLGPPGRGANVLTFGAGSRLTVL.

The chain uses TRBV20-1 and TRBJ2-5; no clear D gene. Germline CDR1 and CDR2: DFQATT and SNEGSKA (reference sequence). Deletions cut 6 bases from V and 9 bases from J, with 23 bases between. This CDR3 spans 14 amino acids. The CDR3 loop reads CSAVARQVAVAQYF. The DNA for the CDR3 is TGCAGTGCAGTAGCCCGCCAAGTCGCGGTGGCCCAGTACTTC.